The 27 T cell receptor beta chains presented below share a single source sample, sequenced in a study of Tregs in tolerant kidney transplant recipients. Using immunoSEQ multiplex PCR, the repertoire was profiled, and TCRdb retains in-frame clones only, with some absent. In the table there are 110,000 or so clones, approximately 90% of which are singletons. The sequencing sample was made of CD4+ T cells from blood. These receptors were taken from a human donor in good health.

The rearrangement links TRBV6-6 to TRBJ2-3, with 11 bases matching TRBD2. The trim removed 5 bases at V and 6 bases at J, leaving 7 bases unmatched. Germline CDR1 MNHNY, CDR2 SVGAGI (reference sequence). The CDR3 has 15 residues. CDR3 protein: CASSGRLAGRDTQYF. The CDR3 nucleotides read TGTGCCAGCAGTGGGCGACTAGCGGGACGGGATACGCAGTATTTT.

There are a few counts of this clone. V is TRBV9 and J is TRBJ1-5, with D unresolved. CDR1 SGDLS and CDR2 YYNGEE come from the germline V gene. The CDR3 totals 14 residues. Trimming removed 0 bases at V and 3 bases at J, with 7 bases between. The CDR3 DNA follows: TGTGCCAGCAGCGTAGGGGGAAACAATCAGCCCCAGCATTTT. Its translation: CASSVGGNNQPQHF.

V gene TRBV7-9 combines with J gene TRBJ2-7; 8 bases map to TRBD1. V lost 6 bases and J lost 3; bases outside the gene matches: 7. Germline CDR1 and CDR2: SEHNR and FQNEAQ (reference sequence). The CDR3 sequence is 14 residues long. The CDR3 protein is CASSDRGLDYEQYF. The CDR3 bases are TGTGCCAGCAGTGACAGGGGTTTAGACTACGAGCAGTACTTC. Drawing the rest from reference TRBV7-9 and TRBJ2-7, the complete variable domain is DTGVSQNPRHKITKRGQNVTFRCDPISEHNRLYWYRQTLGQGPEFLTYFQNEAQLEKSRLLSDRFSAERPKGSFSTLEIQRTEQGDSAMYLCASSDRGLDYEQYFGPGTRLTVT.

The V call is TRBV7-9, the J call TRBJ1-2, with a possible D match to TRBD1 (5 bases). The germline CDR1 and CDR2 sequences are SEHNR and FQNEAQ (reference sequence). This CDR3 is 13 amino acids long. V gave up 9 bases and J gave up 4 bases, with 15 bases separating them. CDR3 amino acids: CARVARGRYGYTF. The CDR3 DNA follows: TGTGCCAGGGTCGCGCGGGGACGCTATGGCTACACCTTC.

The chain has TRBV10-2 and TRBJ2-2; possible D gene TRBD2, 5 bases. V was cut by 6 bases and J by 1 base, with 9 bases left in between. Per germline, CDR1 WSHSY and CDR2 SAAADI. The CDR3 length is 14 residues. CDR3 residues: CASRRERNTGELFF. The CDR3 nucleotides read TGCGCCAGCAGAAGGGAGCGGAACACCGGGGAGCTGTTTTTT.

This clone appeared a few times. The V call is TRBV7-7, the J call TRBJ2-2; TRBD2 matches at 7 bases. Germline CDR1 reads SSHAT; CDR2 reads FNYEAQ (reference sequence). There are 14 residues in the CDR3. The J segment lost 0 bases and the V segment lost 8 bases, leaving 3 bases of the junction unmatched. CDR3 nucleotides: TGTGCCAGCCGGCGGGAGCCGAACACCGGGGAGCTGTTTTTT. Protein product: CASRREPNTGELFF.

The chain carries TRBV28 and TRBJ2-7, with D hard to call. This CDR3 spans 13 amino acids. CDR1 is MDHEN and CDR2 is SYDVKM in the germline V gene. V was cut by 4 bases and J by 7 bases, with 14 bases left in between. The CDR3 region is CASSYLGPREQYF. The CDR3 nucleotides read TGTGCCAGCAGTTACTTAGGCCCTAGGGAGCAGTACTTC.

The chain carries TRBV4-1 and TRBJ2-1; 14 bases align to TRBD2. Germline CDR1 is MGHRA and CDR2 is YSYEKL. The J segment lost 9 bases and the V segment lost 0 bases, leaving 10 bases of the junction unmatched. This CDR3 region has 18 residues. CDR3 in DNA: TGCGCCAGCAGCCAAGATCGGAGACTAGCGGGGGGGCCGACTGAGCAGTTCTTC. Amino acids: CASSQDRRLAGGPTEQFF.

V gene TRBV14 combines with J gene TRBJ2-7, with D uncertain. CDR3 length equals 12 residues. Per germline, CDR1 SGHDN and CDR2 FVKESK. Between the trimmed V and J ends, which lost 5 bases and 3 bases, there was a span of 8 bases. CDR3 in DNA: TGTGCCAGCAGCAAGGACCACTACGAGCAGTACTTC. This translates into CASSKDHYEQYF.

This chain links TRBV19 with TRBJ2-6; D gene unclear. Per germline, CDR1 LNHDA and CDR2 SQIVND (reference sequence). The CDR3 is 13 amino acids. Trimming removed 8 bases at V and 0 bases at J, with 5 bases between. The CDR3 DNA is TGTGCCAGTGTGCGCTCTGGGGCCAACGTCCTGACTTTC. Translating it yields CASVRSGANVLTF.

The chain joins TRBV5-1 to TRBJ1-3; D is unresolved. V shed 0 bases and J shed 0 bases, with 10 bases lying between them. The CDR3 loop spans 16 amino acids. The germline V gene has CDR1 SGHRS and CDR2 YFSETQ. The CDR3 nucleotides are TGCGCCAGCAGCTTGGTAGGGTCCAGCTCTGGAAACACCATATATTTT. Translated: CASSLVGSSSGNTIYF.

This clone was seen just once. The CDR3 region is CASSFLTGDRGTGELFF. CDR3 bases: TGCGCCAGCAGCTTTTTAACAGGGGACAGGGGAACCGGGGAGCTGTTTTTT. The chain joins TRBV5-1 to TRBJ2-2, with 10 positions matching TRBD1. After removal of 2 bases from V and 5 bases from J, the junction contained 9 bases not matched to a gene. This CDR3 spans 17 amino acids. CDR1 is SGHRS and CDR2 is YFSETQ in the germline V gene.

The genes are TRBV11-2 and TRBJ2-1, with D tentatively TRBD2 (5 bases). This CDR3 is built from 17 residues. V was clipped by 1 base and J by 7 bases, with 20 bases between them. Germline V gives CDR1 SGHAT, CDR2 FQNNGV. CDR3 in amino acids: CASSLVGSDTGWNEQFF. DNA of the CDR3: TGTGCCAGCAGCTTAGTAGGTTCCGACACGGGGTGGAATGAGCAGTTCTTC.

CDR3 residues: CATRTNSGNTIYF. CDR3 nucleotide sequence: TGTGCCACCAGGACCAACTCTGGAAACACCATATATTTT. The chain carries TRBV19 and TRBJ1-3, with D unresolved. V was shortened by 10 bases and J by 0 bases, with 10 bases between the two germline ends. CDR1 is LNHDA, CDR2 SQIVND, per germline (reference sequence). The CDR3 has 13 residues.

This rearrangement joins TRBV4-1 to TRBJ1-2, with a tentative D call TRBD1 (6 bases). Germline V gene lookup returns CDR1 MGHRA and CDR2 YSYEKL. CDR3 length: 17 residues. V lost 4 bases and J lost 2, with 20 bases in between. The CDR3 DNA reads TGCGCCAGCAGCCCCACCAAAGGACAGTTGACAAACTATGGCTACACCTTC. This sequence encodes CASSPTKGQLTNYGYTF.

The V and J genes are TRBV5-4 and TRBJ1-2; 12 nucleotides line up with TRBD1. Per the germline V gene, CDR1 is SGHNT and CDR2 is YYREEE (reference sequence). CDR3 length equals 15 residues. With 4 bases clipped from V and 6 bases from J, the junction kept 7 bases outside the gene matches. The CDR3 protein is CASSTGQGASHGYTF. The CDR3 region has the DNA TGTGCCAGCAGCACGGGACAGGGGGCAAGTCATGGCTACACCTTC.

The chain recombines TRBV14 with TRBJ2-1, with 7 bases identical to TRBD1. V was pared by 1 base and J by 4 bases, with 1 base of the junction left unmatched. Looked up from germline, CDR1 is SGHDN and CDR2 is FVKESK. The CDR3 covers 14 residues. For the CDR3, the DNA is TGTGCCAGCAGCCAAGGACAGGGTTACAATGAGCAGTTCTTC. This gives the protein CASSQGQGYNEQFF.

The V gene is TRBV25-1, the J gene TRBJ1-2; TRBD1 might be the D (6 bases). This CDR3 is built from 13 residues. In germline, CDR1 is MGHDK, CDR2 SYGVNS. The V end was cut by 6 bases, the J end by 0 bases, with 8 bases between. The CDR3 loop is CASRDSANYGYTF. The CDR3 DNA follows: TGTGCCAGCAGGGACAGTGCTAACTATGGCTACACCTTC.

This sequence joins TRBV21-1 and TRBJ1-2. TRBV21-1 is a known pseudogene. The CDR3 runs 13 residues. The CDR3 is CASREGRGSGYTF. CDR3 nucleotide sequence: TGTGCCTCAAGGGAGGGGAGGGGGTCTGGCTACACCTTC.

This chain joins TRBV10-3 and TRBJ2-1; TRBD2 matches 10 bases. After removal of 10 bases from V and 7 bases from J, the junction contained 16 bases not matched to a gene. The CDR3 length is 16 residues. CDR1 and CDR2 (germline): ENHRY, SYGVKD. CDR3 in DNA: TGTGCCACCGGAGAAGGAGCGGGAGGGCCTAATAATGAGCAGTTCTTC. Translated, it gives CATGEGAGGPNNEQFF.

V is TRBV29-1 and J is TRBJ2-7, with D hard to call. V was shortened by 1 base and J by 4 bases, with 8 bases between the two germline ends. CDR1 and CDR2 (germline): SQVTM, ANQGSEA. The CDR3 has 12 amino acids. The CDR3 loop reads CSVEAVGYEQYF. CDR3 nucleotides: TGCAGCGTTGAAGCCGTAGGTTACGAGCAGTACTTC.

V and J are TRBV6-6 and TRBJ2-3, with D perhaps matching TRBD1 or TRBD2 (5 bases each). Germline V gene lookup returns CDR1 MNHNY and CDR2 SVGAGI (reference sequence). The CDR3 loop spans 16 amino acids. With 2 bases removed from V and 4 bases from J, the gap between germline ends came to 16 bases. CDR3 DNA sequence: TGTGCCAGCAGTTACCCCGGGGCAGGGTCGCCAGATACGCAGTATTTT. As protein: CASSYPGAGSPDTQYF.

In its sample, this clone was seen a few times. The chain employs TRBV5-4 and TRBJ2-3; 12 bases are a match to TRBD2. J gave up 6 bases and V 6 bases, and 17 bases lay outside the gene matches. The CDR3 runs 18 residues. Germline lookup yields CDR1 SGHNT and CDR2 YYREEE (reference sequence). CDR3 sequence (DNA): TGTGCCAGCACCATCAAGGGGTGGAGACTAGCGGGGGCGGATACGCAGTATTTT. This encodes CASTIKGWRLAGADTQYF.

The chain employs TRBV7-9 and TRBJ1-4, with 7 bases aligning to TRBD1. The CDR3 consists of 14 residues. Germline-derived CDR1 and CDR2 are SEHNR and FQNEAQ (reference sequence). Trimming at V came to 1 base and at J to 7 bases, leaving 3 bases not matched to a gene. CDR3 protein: CASSLGRGGEKLFF. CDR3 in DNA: TGTGCCAGCAGCTTAGGCAGGGGGGGTGAAAAACTGTTTTTT.

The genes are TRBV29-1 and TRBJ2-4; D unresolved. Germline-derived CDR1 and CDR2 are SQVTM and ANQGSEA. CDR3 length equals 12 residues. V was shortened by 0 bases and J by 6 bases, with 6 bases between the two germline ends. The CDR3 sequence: CSVEEGPNIQYF. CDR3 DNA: TGCAGCGTTGAAGAAGGGCCAAACATTCAGTACTTC. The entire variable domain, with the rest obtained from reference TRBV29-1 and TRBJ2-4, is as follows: SAVISQKPSRDICQRGTSLTIQCQVDSQVTMMFWYRQQPGQSLTLIATANQGSEATYESGFVIDKFPISRPNLTFSTLTVSNMSPEDSSIYLCSVEEGPNIQYFGAGTRLSVL.

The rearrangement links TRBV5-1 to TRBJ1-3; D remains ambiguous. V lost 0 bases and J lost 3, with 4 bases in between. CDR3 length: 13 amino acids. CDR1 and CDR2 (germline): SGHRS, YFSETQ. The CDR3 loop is CASSLDSGNTIYF. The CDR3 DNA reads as TGCGCCAGCAGCTTGGACAGTGGAAACACCATATATTTT. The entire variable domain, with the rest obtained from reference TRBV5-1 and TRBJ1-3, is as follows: KAGVTQTPRYLIKTRGQQVTLSCSPISGHRSVSWYQQTPGQGLQFLFEYFSETQRNKGNFPGRFSGRQFSNSRSEMNVSTLELGDSALYLCASSLDSGNTIYFGEGSWLTVV.

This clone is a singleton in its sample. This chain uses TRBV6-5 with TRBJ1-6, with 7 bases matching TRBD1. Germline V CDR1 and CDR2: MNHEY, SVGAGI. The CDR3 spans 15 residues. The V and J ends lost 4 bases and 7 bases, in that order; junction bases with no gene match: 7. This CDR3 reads CASSLVRDRNSPLHF. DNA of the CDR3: TGTGCCAGCAGTTTAGTGAGGGACAGAAATTCACCCCTCCACTTT.